A selection of T cell receptor beta chains follows, all from one sample in a study of monozygotic twins with cystic fibrosis. Measured with immunoSEQ multiplex PCR; TCRdb has only the in-frame clones, and not every one. The data contain fewer than 30,000 clones, roughly 96% of them singletons. The material sequenced was blood. The receptors shown here come from a girl under 10 years old with cystic fibrosis. Each CDR3 is given with its conserved first and last residue. Fields, in order: J gene, D gene, V gene, clone size, CDR3 protein, CDR3 DNA. D genes are given only for firm matches. A clone size is listed for some rows: how often the clone was seen (once, few, many), or a class if it is expanded.

TRBJ2-5	.	TRBV11-2	.	CASSFRRGETQYF	TGTGCCAGCAGCTTCCGTAGGGGGGAGACCCAGTACTTC
TRBJ2-2	.	TRBV19	.	CASGHLRLMELFF	TGTGCCAGTGGACACCTCCGGTTGATGGAGCTGTTTTTT
TRBJ2-5	.	TRBV2	.	CASSLGMETQYF	TGTGCCAGCAGTCTGGGGATGGAGACCCAGTACTTC
TRBJ2-7	TRBD1	TRBV5-1	.	CASSITLDRAGEQYF	TGCGCCAGCAGCATAACCCTGGACAGGGCGGGCGAGCAGTACTTC
TRBJ2-1	TRBD1	TRBV14	.	CASSQLDRETEQFF	TGTGCCAGCAGCCAACTCGACAGGGAAACTGAGCAGTTCTTC
TRBJ1-1	TRBD1	TRBV28	.	CASSHHSGQGAGRTEAFF	TGTGCCAGCAGTCACCACTCGGGACAGGGGGCAGGACGGACTGAAGCTTTCTTT
TRBJ1-2	.	TRBV5-6	.	CASSLYRAGLGYTF	TGTGCCAGCAGCTTGTACAGGGCTGGTTTAGGCTACACCTTC
TRBJ2-1	.	TRBV19	.	CASSSPGAVNEQFF	TGTGCCAGTAGTTCCCCCGGGGCGGTCAATGAGCAGTTCTTC
TRBJ1-5	TRBD1	TRBV30	.	CAWGGQGDQPQHF	TGTGCCTGGGGGGGGCAGGGGGACCAGCCCCAGCATTTT
TRBJ1-2	TRBD1	TRBV29-1	.	CSVETGVGGYTF	TGCAGCGTTGAGACAGGGGTCGGAGGCTACACCTTC
TRBJ1-1	.	TRBV19	.	CASTQHMNTEAFF	TGTGCCAGTACCCAACACATGAACACTGAAGCTTTCTTT
TRBJ1-4	.	TRBV28	.	CASRDAGPPNEKLFF	TGTGCCAGCAGGGACGCAGGTCCACCTAATGAAAAACTGTTTTTT
TRBJ1-3	.	TRBV11-2	.	CASSFLDSWAGNTIYF	TGTGCCAGCAGCTTCCTCGACAGTTGGGCTGGAAACACCATATATTTT
TRBJ1-4	TRBD1	TRBV28	once	CASSAFDTGGKLFF	TGTGCCAGCAGTGCCTTTGATACAGGGGGAAAACTGTTTTTT
TRBJ1-1	TRBD1	TRBV30	.	CAWRAGGFVFSEAFF	TGTGCCTGGCGGGCAGGGGGTTTTGTTTTCTCTGAAGCTTTCTTT
TRBJ1-5	TRBD1	TRBV2	.	CASSDDRVGQPQHF	TGTGCCAGCAGTGATGACAGGGTGGGGCAGCCCCAGCATTTT
TRBJ2-2	TRBD2	TRBV7-2	.	CASSFGRTDGELFF	TGTGCCAGCAGCTTCGGGAGGACGGACGGGGAGCTGTTTTTT
TRBJ2-1	.	TRBV5-1	.	CASSPLKNEQFF	TGCGCCAGCAGTCCTCTTAAGAATGAGCAGTTCTTC
TRBJ1-2	.	TRBV19	.	CASGWGTNYGYTF	TGTGCCAGTGGCTGGGGGACAAACTATGGCTACACCTTC
TRBJ2-7	.	TRBV2	.	CASFRGEQYF	TGTGCCAGCTTTAGGGGCGAGCAGTACTTC
TRBJ2-7	TRBD1	TRBV10-2	.	CASSHYRGQEEQYF	TGCGCCAGCAGCCACTACCGTGGACAGGAGGAGCAGTACTTC
TRBJ2-7	TRBD1	TRBV27	.	CASRIRDSGYEQYF	TGTGCCAGCAGGATCCGGGACAGTGGTTACGAGCAGTACTTC
TRBJ2-1	TRBD2	TRBV4-3	once	CASSQDRTSGVEQFF	TGCGCCAGCAGCCAAGATAGGACTAGCGGGGTTGAGCAGTTCTTC
TRBJ2-3	.	TRBV9	.	CASKGRADTQYF	TGTGCCAGCAAGGGGCGGGCAGATACGCAGTATTTT
TRBJ2-1	TRBD2	TRBV9	.	CASSYSGGSSYNEQFF	TGTGCCAGCAGCTACAGCGGGGGGAGCTCCTACAATGAGCAGTTCTTC
TRBJ2-7	TRBD2	TRBV5-4	.	CASSTGLASSYEQYF	TGTGCCAGCAGCACTGGACTAGCTAGCTCCTACGAGCAGTACTTC
TRBJ2-1	TRBD2	TRBV19	.	CASSMGLAALNEQFF	TGTGCCAGTAGTATGGGACTAGCGGCACTCAATGAGCAGTTCTTC
TRBJ2-5	.	TRBV11-2	.	CASSSARAEETQYF	TGTGCCAGCAGCTCGGCGAGGGCGGAGGAGACCCAGTACTTC
TRBJ2-1	TRBD1	TRBV18	.	CASSPLGTVSEQFF	TGTGCCAGCTCACCACTAGGGACAGTGTCAGAGCAGTTCTTC
TRBJ1-5	.	TRBV7-9	.	CASSLTPTSPYSNQPQHF	TGTGCCAGCAGCCTCACGCCGACCTCTCCCTATAGCAATCAGCCCCAGCATTTT
TRBJ2-1	.	TRBV28	.	CASSYRLFSPSEQFF	TGTGCCAGCAGTTATCGGCTGTTCTCCCCATCGGAGCAGTTCTTC
TRBJ2-3	TRBD2	TRBV18	.	CASSPHSGTSGHTDTQYF	TGTGCCAGCTCACCACATAGCGGGACTAGCGGTCACACAGATACGCAGTATTTT
TRBJ1-1	.	TRBV7-9	.	CASSPAVGRGSNTEAFF	TGTGCCAGCAGCCCTGCCGTGGGGAGAGGGTCTAATACTGAAGCTTTCTTT
TRBJ2-1	TRBD2	TRBV6-5	.	CASSYHGLAGGNEQFF	TGTGCCAGCAGTTACCACGGACTAGCGGGAGGGAATGAGCAGTTCTTC
TRBJ1-1	.	TRBV6-5	.	CASHIGPAMNTEAFF	TGTGCCAGCCACATCGGGCCGGCCATGAACACTGAAGCTTTCTTT
TRBJ1-2	TRBD1	TRBV28	.	CASSPTGSNYGYTF	TGTGCCAGCAGTCCGACAGGGTCTAACTATGGCTACACCTTC
TRBJ2-7	TRBD2	TRBV27	few	CASSWTSGTYEQYF	TGTGCCAGCAGTTGGACTAGCGGGACTTACGAGCAGTACTTC
TRBJ2-7	.	TRBV13	.	CASSRLQGGSREQYF	TGTGCCAGCAGCCGTCTCCAGGGGGGTTCACGGGAGCAGTACTTC
TRBJ2-3	TRBD2	TRBV2	.	CASIREMLAGLGADTQYF	TGTGCCAGCATCCGCGAAATGCTAGCGGGCCTGGGGGCAGATACGCAGTATTTT
TRBJ1-2	TRBD1	TRBV27	.	CASLPRQGDYGYTF	TGTGCCAGCCTGCCCCGACAGGGAGACTATGGCTACACCTTC